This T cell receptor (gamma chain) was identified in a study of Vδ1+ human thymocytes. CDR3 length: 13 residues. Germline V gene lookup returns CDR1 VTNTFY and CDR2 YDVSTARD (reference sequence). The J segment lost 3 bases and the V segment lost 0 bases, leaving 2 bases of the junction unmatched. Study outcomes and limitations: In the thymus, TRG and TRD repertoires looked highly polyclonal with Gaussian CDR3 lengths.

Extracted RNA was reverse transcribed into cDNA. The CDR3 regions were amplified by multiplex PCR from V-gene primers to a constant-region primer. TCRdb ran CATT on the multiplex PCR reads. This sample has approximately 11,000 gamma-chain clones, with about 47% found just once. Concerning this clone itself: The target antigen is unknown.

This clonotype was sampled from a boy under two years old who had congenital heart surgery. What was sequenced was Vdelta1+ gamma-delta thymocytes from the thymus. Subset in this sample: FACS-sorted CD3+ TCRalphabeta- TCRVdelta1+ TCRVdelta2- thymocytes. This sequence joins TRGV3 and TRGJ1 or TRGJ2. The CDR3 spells CATWDRFYYKKLF. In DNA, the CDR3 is TGTGCCACCTGGGACAGGTTTTATTATAAGAAACTCTTT.